This TCR beta chain stems from a study of blood T cell repertoires in COVID-19. Study details: Researchers got acute and convalescent COVID-19 samples from the United States, Italy and Spain. T cells, B-cell-depleted T cells, or PBMCs supplied cDNA or gDNA.

Germline V lookup: CDR1 SGHVS, CDR2 FQNEAQ. The CDR3 runs to 18 residues. J lost 6 bases, V lost 0 bases, and 7 bases had no gene match. Original data processing: How many nucleated cells were present was estimated from reference gene primer amplification. Assay used: immunoSEQ multiplex PCR; TCRdb lists only in-frame clones, some missing. V and J calls and clone size follow that table, whereas D and trimming were derived from the DNA. The table shows approximately 90,000 clones, with 80% occurring only once. Material: peripheral blood. The receptor was derived from a woman of 80 years or more with acute or convalescent COVID-19. The chain employs TRBV7-8 and TRBJ2-2, with TRBD2 matching 13 bases. In nucleotides, the CDR3 is TGTGCCAGCAGCTTAGCACTAGCGGGGGGGGCTTGGGCCGGGGAGCTGTTTTTT. Its protein is CASSLALAGGAWAGELFF.